This entry concerns a single T cell receptor beta chain. This CDR3 fails to terminate in the conserved phenylalanine or tryptophan, so it likely reflects a read error. MiXCR was run by TCRdb on the multiplex PCR reads, yielding one entry per CDR3 protein. The sample includes approximately 200,000 distinct CDR3 sequences, approximately 33% of them seen just once. The V gene's germline CDR1 is GTSNPN and CDR2 SVGIG (reference sequence). There are 14 residues in the CDR3. The sample is drawn from a study of breast tumors, draining lymph nodes, adjacent tissues. The lymph nodes were axillary draining lymph nodes from breast cancer patients.

Sequencing used axillary lymph node tissue. The chain has TRBV30 and TRBJ1-6; no clear D gene. This TCR derives from a female donor with breast cancer. Some clones in this sample may be carry-over from other donors' samples. CDR3 DNA: TGTGCCTGGAGAGAGCCCCTACGAAGTTCACTCCTCCACTAT. Translated, it gives CAWREPLRSSLLHY.